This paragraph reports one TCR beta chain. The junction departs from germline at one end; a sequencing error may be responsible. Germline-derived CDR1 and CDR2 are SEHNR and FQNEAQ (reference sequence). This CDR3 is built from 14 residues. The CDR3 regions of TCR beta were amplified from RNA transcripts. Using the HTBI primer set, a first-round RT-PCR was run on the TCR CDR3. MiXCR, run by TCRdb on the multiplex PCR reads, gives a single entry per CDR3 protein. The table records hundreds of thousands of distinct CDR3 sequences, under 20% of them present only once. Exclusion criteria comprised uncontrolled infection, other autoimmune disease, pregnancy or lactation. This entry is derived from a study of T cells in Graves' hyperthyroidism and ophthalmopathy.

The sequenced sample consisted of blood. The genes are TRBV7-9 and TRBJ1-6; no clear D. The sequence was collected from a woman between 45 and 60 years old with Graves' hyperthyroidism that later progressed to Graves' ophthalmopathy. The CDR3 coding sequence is TGTGCCAGCGGCTTAGGCCAGTCGAATTCACCCCTCCACTTT. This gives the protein CASGLGQSNSPLHF.